Described below is a single T cell receptor beta chain sequence and its context. This specimen comes from a study of shared clonotypes between healthy human individuals. Germline V gene lookup returns CDR1 SGHDT and CDR2 YYEEEE. V was trimmed by 7 bases and J by 5 bases, leaving 9 bases between them. CDR3 length: 12 amino acids. Assay: immunoSEQ multiplex PCR; the TCRdb copy retains only in-frame clones and omits some. The sample includes some 690,000 clones, roughly 88% of them seen just once. This TCR was sampled from a man between 18 and 35 years old in good health. Some clones in this sample may be carry-over from other donors' samples. The sequenced material came from memory CD8+ T cells from PBMCs. Subset here: CD45RO+ cells pooled with CCR7-negative TemRA cells. The chain recombines TRBV5-6 with TRBJ2-2; D may correspond to TRBD1 or TRBD2 (5 bases each). In nucleotides, the CDR3 is TGTGCCAGCCTGGGGGTGACCGGGGAGCTGTTTTTT. Translated, it gives CASLGVTGELFF.